These T cell receptor beta chains were read from a single sample in a study of coeliac disease. TCRdb's table, derived via immunoSEQ multiplex PCR, lists solely in-frame clones and lacks some. The sample lists about 1,100 clones, roughly 58% occurring once. The sequenced sample consisted of intraepithelial lymphocytes from the gut. These receptors originate from a woman in her 30s without celiac disease. Both conserved end residues are trimmed from each CDR3. Each record gives: CDR3 protein, J gene, V gene.

AWSGGSTDTQY	TRBJ2-3	TRBV30
ASSLAGQGTGYGYT	TRBJ1-2	TRBV5-1
ALHRGPGELF	TRBJ2-2	TRBV2
ASRLTGGAGEKLF	TRBJ1-4	TRBV10-2
ASSLAFTVNTEAF	TRBJ1-1	TRBV7-9
ASSPLGYT	TRBJ1-2	TRBV7-9
ASRQDTGTYEQY	TRBJ2-7	TRBV5-1
ASSRDFYGYT	TRBJ1-2	TRBV14
ASIRGPADYGYT	TRBJ1-2	TRBV6-1
ATSRDWTGGEETQY	TRBJ2-5	TRBV15
ASNPIGGTVNEQF	TRBJ2-1	TRBV4-1
ASNDGTAGGYT	TRBJ1-2	TRBV10-1
AWGRDSNQPQH	TRBJ1-5	TRBV30